The T cell receptor (beta chain) under discussion was sequenced for a study of T-cell reconstitution after alpha-beta-depleted transplantation in children. Study-wide results and limits: It was reported that alpha-beta T cells came from several hundred expanded graft clones (about two months after transplant).

The library targeted TCRbeta and was prepared with unique molecular identifiers. TCRdb analysed the PCR reads with MiXCR anew, one entry per CDR3 protein. The repertoire holds some 830,000 distinct CDR3 sequences, with roughly 15% as singletons. Germline V gives CDR1 DFQATT, CDR2 SNEGSKA (reference sequence). CDR3 size: 12 residues. V was pared by 3 bases and J by 2 bases, with 6 bases between. This clonotype turned up a few times. The antigen is not known. The TCR sequence derives from a male patient aged 10 to 17 who had a stem cell transplant for acute lymphoblastic leukemia, so the T cells may come from the graft donor. This chain joins TRBV20-1 and TRBJ2-3; unclear D gene. The sample here was PBMCs, mostly from graft donor cells, taken 360 days after TCRalphabeta/CD19-depleted stem cell transplant. CDR3 region: CSASQATDTQYF. CDR3 coding DNA: TGCAGTGCTAGTCAGGCCACAGATACGCAGTATTTT.